This T cell receptor (beta chain) was recorded in a study of blood T cells in healthy people across ages. All donors came from Russia, were Caucasian and healthy, and spanned ages about 6 to 90. The sample, about 10 milliliters of peripheral blood, was drawn from each donor. Germline CDR1 SGHTA, CDR2 FQGNSA. Trimming took off 5 bases at V and 6 bases at J, with 20 bases between the two ends. The CDR3 is 16 residues long. A sample-barcoded 5' primer and a J-beta primer mix were used in a second PCR of about 7 to 11 cycles. MiXCR was run by TCRdb on the 5' RACE reads, yielding one entry per CDR3 protein. The profile shows under 800,000 distinct CDR3 sequences, about 40% of them singletons. To note about this clonotype: Its matching antigen is unknown.

Regarding the study as a whole: Higher diversity and more naive CD4+ cells were features of long-lived donors, compared to aged donors.

The chain uses TRBV7-2 and TRBJ2-1, with a weak D call TRBD2 (6 bases). This sequence was found in a woman in her fifties or sixties in good health. Sequenced material: blood. CDR3 sequence: CASSPSGGHSCNEQFF. CDR3 DNA: TGTGCCAGCAGCCCCTCCGGAGGGCACTCTTGCAATGAGCAGTTCTTC.